The rows below give T cell receptor beta chains drawn from one sample of a study of blood T cell repertoires in COVID-19. Repertoires were generated with immunoSEQ multiplex PCR, while TCRdb's copy carries only in-frame clones and drops some. The sample yields over 90,000 clones, around nine tenths seen once. Specimen: peripheral blood. The source is a man between 50 and 59 years old with active or convalescent COVID-19. Each CDR3 is given with its conserved first and last residue.

V gene,J gene,CDR3 protein
TRBV6-5,TRBJ2-1,CASRAFSDNEQFF
TRBV5-1,TRBJ2-3,CASSPGGPTDTQYF
TRBV7-9,TRBJ1-2,CASSLTANYGYTF
TRBV6-2/TRBV6-3,TRBJ2-2,CASSISTGHGELFF
TRBV7-8,TRBJ2-5,CASSFGQGQETQYF
TRBV6-4,TRBJ2-3,CASSPGLSTDTQYF
TRBV4-3,TRBJ2-2,CASSQSHGGDTGELFF
TRBV7-2,TRBJ1-6,CASSLRGGASSPLHF
TRBV5-1,TRBJ2-3,CASSLTGQGSTDTQYF
TRBV19,TRBJ1-1,CASSTDTLNTEAFF
TRBV6-2/TRBV6-3,TRBJ1-1,CASSYRQTGDAFF
TRBV7-9,TRBJ1-5,CASSRLDNSNQPQHF
TRBV28,TRBJ1-6,CASSYTGNRDSPLHF
TRBV6-6,TRBJ2-6,CASSPWSGTASSGANVLTF
TRBV6-5,TRBJ2-5,CASSLQGASEETQYF
TRBV18,TRBJ1-2,CASSPTVSNYGYTF
TRBV3-1/TRBV3-2,TRBJ1-6,CASSQPGQGYNSPLHF
TRBV5-4,TRBJ2-3,CASSLAGSQTTDTQYF
TRBV4-1,TRBJ2-7,CASSQSTGQQYF
TRBV10-2,TRBJ2-2,CASSRQGTDTGELFF
TRBV9,TRBJ2-7,CASSVVGDRGGEQYF
TRBV14,TRBJ1-2,CASSQGLWAYGYTF
TRBV7-2,TRBJ2-3,CASSPGLSTDTQYF
TRBV18,TRBJ2-2,CASSTGGPTGELFF
TRBV7-9,TRBJ2-4,CAGAALAKNIQYF
TRBV14,TRBJ1-1,CASSLQGRLTEAFF
TRBV24-1,TRBJ1-4,CATRILSDEMKGGGCPNEKLFF
TRBV6-5,TRBJ1-3,CASSLVAGAGNTIYF